The 21 T cell receptor beta chains below come from one sample, sequenced in a study of CD8 T cells in Susac syndrome. Reverse transcription of roughly 0.45 to 1 ug RNA was performed with random hexamers. From the immunoSEQ multiplex PCR reads, TCRdb called clonotypes with MiXCR, one entry per CDR3 protein. The sample contains about 170,000 distinct CDR3 sequences, around 96% of which appear only once. Sequencing input: CD4+ T cells from PBMCs. These receptors were collected from a human donor with Susac syndrome.

This clonotype was picked up a small number of times. This chain links TRBV4-1 with TRBJ2-1; the D gene could be TRBD1 or TRBD2 (5 bases each). The CDR3 consists of 14 residues. V was clipped by 4 bases and J by 7 bases, with 14 bases between them. The germline V gene encodes CDR1 MGHRA and CDR2 YSYEKL. CDR3 in amino acids: CASSPLTGGNEQFF. In DNA, the CDR3 is TGCGCCAGCAGCCCCTTAACAGGAGGAAATGAGCAGTTCTTC.

This clonotype came up once. The chain employs TRBV5-4 and TRBJ2-7, with D possibly matching TRBD2 (5 bases). Trimming took 1 base from V and 3 from J, leaving 11 bases between them. CDR1 is SGHNT, CDR2 YYREEE, per germline (reference sequence). This CDR3 has 14 amino acids. The CDR3 loop reads CASSLWPGDYEQYV. As DNA, the CDR3 is TGTGCCAGCAGCTTGTGGCCCGGGGACTACGAGCAGTACGTC.

The chain employs TRBV3-1 and TRBJ1-3; D call uncertain. Trimming removed 2 bases at V and 7 bases at J, with 9 bases between. Germline values: CDR1 LGHDT, CDR2 YNNKEL (reference sequence). The CDR3 extends over 13 amino acids. The CDR3 DNA follows: TGTGCCAGCAGCCAATCAGCGAGGAACACCATATATTTT. It translates to CASSQSARNTIYF.

The V gene is TRBV2, the J gene TRBJ2-3; possibly TRBD1 for D (5 bases). Germline CDR1 is SNHLY and CDR2 is FYNNEI. The CDR3 consists of 12 residues. V shed 9 bases and J shed 4 bases, with 11 bases lying between them. CDR3 coding DNA: TGTGCCAGAAGAAGGGGCCCAGATACGCAGTATTTT. This gives the protein CARRRGPDTQYF.

V usage is TRBV3-1 and J usage is TRBJ2-3, with a tentative D call TRBD2 (6 bases). The CDR3 runs 14 residues. V dropped 1 base and J dropped 6 bases, with 11 bases sitting between them. Looked up from germline, CDR1 is LGHDT and CDR2 is YNNKEL (reference sequence). CDR3 sequence reads: CASSQGVGTDTQYF. CDR3 bases: TGTGCCAGCAGCCAAGGGGTGGGGACTGATACGCAGTATTTT.

This chain links TRBV29-1 with TRBJ2-5; TRBD1 is a possible D gene (6 bases). Trimming removed 4 bases from V and 2 bases from J, with 8 bases in between. CDR1 is SQVTM and CDR2 is ANQGSEA in the germline V gene. The CDR3 length is 12 residues. The CDR3: CSVGQAQETQYF. CDR3 nucleotides: TGCAGCGTTGGACAGGCTCAAGAGACCCAGTACTTC. The full variable domain, its missing parts supplied by reference TRBV29-1 and TRBJ2-5, is SAVISQKPSRDICQRGTSLTIQCQVDSQVTMMFWYRQQPGQSLTLIATANQGSEATYESGFVIDKFPISRPNLTFSTLTVSNMSPEDSSIYLCSVGQAQETQYFGPGTRLLVL.

V gene TRBV7-2 combines with J gene TRBJ2-1, with a possible D match to TRBD2 (6 bases). Trimming took 4 bases from V and 3 from J, leaving 13 bases between them. The CDR3 runs 15 residues. Germline CDR1 reads SGHTA; CDR2 reads FQGNSA. The CDR3 sequence: CASSSPGLNYNEQFF. The DNA for the CDR3 is TGTGCCAGCAGCTCCCCGGGACTGAACTACAATGAGCAGTTCTTC. The full variable domain, in which reference TRBV7-2 and TRBJ2-1 provide the parts outside the CDR3, is GAGVSQSPSNKVTEKGKDVELRCDPISGHTALYWYRQSLGQGLEFLIYFQGNSAPDKSGLPSDRFSAERTGGSVSTLTIQRTQQEDSAVYLCASSSPGLNYNEQFFGPGTRLTVL.

CDR3 residues: CASSLFQAWGQFF. In DNA, the CDR3 is TGTGCCAGCAGTTTATTTCAAGCGTGGGGGCAGTTCTTC. This chain connects TRBV12-3 or TRBV12-4 to TRBJ2-1; D unclear. Trimming removed 2 bases from V and 12 bases from J, with 14 bases in between. This CDR3 has 13 amino acids.

This clonotype was recorded a few times. The chain couples TRBV12-5 to TRBJ1-1, with 8 bases that match TRBD1. This CDR3 is built from 13 residues. V shed 8 bases, J shed 1 base, and the junction held 3 bases outside the gene matches. Germline CDR1 reads LGHNT; CDR2 reads FRNRAP. CDR3 residues: CASSTGGNTEAFF. Written as DNA, the CDR3 is TGTGCTAGTTCCACAGGGGGGAACACTGAAGCTTTCTTT.

The chain has TRBV18 and TRBJ2-6; the D is unclear. The CDR3 length is 15 residues. V lost 2 bases and J 3 bases, leaving 8 bases between the germline ends. Germline CDR1 KGHSH, CDR2 LQKENI. The CDR3 DNA follows: TGTGCCAGCTCACCAGGGGTGAGTGGGGCCAACGTCCTGACTTTC. Amino acid sequence: CASSPGVSGANVLTF.

V usage is TRBV29-1 and J usage is TRBJ2-1; the D gene is possibly TRBD1 (6 bases). Trimming took off 4 bases at V and 9 bases at J, with 13 bases between the two ends. The CDR3 spans 12 residues. Germline-derived CDR1 and CDR2 are SQVTM and ANQGSEA. The CDR3 protein is CSVVEQGTEQFF. The CDR3 nucleotides read TGCAGCGTTGTGGAACAGGGCACTGAGCAGTTCTTC.

This chain connects TRBV3-1 to TRBJ1-1, with D tentatively TRBD1 (5 bases). The CDR3 loop spans 14 amino acids. V gave up 3 bases and J gave up 2 bases, with 10 bases separating them. Per germline, CDR1 LGHDT and CDR2 YNNKEL (reference sequence). CDR3 coding DNA: TGTGCCAGCAGCCACCGGGGACTAAACACTGAAGCTTTCTTT. Translated, it gives CASSHRGLNTEAFF.

The gene calls are TRBV20-1 and TRBJ2-1, with TRBD2 matching over 11 bases. The length of the CDR3 is 16 residues. The V segment lost 6 bases and the J segment 2 bases; nucleotides outside the gene matches: 9. CDR1 is DFQATT, CDR2 SNEGSKA, per germline (reference sequence). CDR3 bases: TGCAGTGCGCGGACTAGCGGGCGCAACCCCTACAATGAGCAGTTCTTC. It translates to CSARTSGRNPYNEQFF.

The CDR3 nucleotides are TGTGCCAGCAGCCAATTTTCAGGGAGCTCCTACGAGCAGTACTTC. It encodes CASSQFSGSSYEQYF. The chain employs TRBV16 and TRBJ2-7; TRBD1 or TRBD2 may be the D gene (5 bases each). Germline V gives CDR1 KGHSY, CDR2 FQNENV. The V end was cut by 1 base, the J end by 0 bases, with 10 bases between. The CDR3 has 15 amino acids.

V usage is TRBV11-2 and J usage is TRBJ1-2; 7 bases fit TRBD1. The V gene's germline CDR1 is SGHAT and CDR2 FQNNGV. This CDR3 contains 14 residues. The J segment lost 8 bases and the V segment lost 4 bases, leaving 10 bases of the junction unmatched. CDR3 bases: TGTGCCAGCAGCTCCCCAGACAGGGAGCGGGGCTACACCTTC. Its protein is CASSSPDRERGYTF.

The genes are TRBV30 and TRBJ2-3, with D perhaps matching TRBD1 (6 bases). The CDR3 totals 15 residues. CDR1 and CDR2 from the germline V gene are GTSNPN and SVGIG (reference sequence). Trimming took 1 base from V and 2 from J, leaving 13 bases between them. CDR3 sequence reads: CAWSATGSVTDTQYF. The CDR3 DNA sequence: TGTGCCTGGAGTGCAACAGGGTCTGTCACAGATACGCAGTATTTT.

V is TRBV7-9 and J is TRBJ2-7; 10 nucleotides align to TRBD2. The length of the CDR3 is 14 residues. Germline V CDR1 and CDR2: SEHNR, FQNEAQ (reference sequence). V shed 2 bases and J 6 bases; nucleotides not matched to a gene: 4. CDR3 bases: TGTGCCAGCAGCTTACTAGCGGGAGCTGGCGAGCAGTACTTC. This codes for CASSLLAGAGEQYF.

V gene TRBV27 combines with J gene TRBJ2-7; 16 nucleotides match TRBD2. This CDR3 has 16 amino acids. J was trimmed by 4 bases and V by 5 bases; bases with no gene match: 5. Germline CDR1 is MNHEY and CDR2 is SMNVEV (reference sequence). CDR3: CASSPPGLAGGYEQYF. The CDR3 DNA follows: TGTGCCAGCAGTCCCCCGGGACTAGCGGGAGGGTACGAGCAGTACTTC.

The chain employs TRBV30 and TRBJ2-7, with D tentatively TRBD2 (5 bases). This CDR3 contains 16 residues. V dropped 0 bases and J dropped 2 bases, with 17 bases sitting between them. Germline V gene lookup returns CDR1 GTSNPN and CDR2 SVGIG (reference sequence). This CDR3 reads CAWSVRRLAGTYEQYF. The CDR3 DNA sequence: TGTGCCTGGAGTGTACGGCGGCTCGCCGGGACCTACGAGCAGTACTTC.

The chain carries TRBV6-6 and TRBJ2-7; D ambiguous. The CDR3 spans 15 residues. Trimming took 2 bases from V and 1 from J, leaving 12 bases between them. Germline values: CDR1 MNHNY, CDR2 SVGAGI (reference sequence). The CDR3 spells CASSYDRVGSYEQYV. Here the CDR3 DNA reads TGTGCCAGCAGTTACGATAGGGTGGGTTCCTACGAGCAGTACGTC.

The rearrangement uses TRBV4-3 and TRBJ1-2; D not certain. From germline, CDR1 is LGHNA and CDR2 YSLEER. Trimming shortened V by 0 bases and J by 6 bases, and 17 bases separated the two germline ends. The CDR3 contains 16 residues. This CDR3 is CASSQDRFGVPDGYTF. DNA for the CDR3: TGCGCCAGCAGCCAAGATCGATTTGGGGTGCCCGATGGCTACACCTTC.